The present T cell receptor (beta chain) was sequenced within a study of blood T cell repertoires in COVID-19. Across the whole study: Both acute and convalescent COVID-19 samples were obtained from the United States, Italy and Spain. PBMCs, B-cell-depleted T cells, or T cells were the source of the cDNA or gDNA that made up the material.

Participants reported their clinical history, and cohort assignment relied on those reports. The V end lost 5 bases, the J end lost 4 bases, and 7 bases lay between the germline ends. CDR3 size: 11 residues. Germline V gene sequence: CDR1 DFQATT, CDR2 SNEGSKA (reference sequence). Per the authors' pipeline: Quantification of nucleated cells was approximated via reference gene primer amplification. Libraries were prepared by immunoSEQ multiplex PCR; TCRdb keeps only in-frame clonotypes and omits some of them. The DNA gave D and trimming, while V, J and clone size come from that table. There are about 400,000 clones in the sample; 70% to 90% occur only once, and around 1.9% lies in the top ten.

The sequenced sample consisted of PBMCs or T cells enriched from blood (not recorded which). This clonotype originated in a woman aged 35 to 49 with acute COVID-19. This chain uses TRBV20-1 with TRBJ2-3; a possible D gene is TRBD1 (6 bases). The CDR3 protein is CSAYRADTQYF. The CDR3 bases are TGCAGTGCTTACAGGGCAGATACGCAGTATTTT.